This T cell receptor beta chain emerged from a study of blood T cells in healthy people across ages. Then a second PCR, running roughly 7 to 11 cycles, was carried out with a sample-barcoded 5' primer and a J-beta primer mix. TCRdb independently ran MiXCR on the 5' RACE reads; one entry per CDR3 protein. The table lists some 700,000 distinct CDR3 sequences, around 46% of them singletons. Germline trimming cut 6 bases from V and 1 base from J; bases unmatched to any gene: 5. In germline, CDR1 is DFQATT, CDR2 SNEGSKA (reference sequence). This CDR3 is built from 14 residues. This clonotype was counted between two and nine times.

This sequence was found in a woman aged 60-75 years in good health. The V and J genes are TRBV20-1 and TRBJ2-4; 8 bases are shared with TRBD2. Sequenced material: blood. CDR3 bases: TGCAGTGCCGAGAGCGGGAGTGCCAAAAACATTCAGTACTTC. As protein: CSAESGSAKNIQYF.